This T cell receptor beta chain was profiled in a study of early T cells in non-severe SARS-CoV-2 infection. Unique molecular identifiers were added to individual cDNA molecules. TCRdb re-derived calls from the 5' RACE reads in MiXCR, one entry per CDR3 protein. The data hold 25,000 to 35,000 distinct CDR3 sequences, with 5% to 7% observed a single time. The CDR3 has 14 amino acids. Germline CDR1 reads SGHTA; CDR2 reads FQGNSA. The ends were cut back, 1 base at V and 2 bases at J, with 9 bases in the middle. The specimen sequenced was whole blood. The sequence was collected from an adult who was a healthcare worker with PCR-confirmed SARS-CoV-2 infection or an uninfected control (not recorded which). The chain joins TRBV7-2 to TRBJ2-7, with D uncertain. This CDR3 reads CASSLEVGPYEQYF. CDR3 in DNA: TGTGCCAGCAGCTTAGAGGTCGGCCCCTACGAGCAGTACTTC.